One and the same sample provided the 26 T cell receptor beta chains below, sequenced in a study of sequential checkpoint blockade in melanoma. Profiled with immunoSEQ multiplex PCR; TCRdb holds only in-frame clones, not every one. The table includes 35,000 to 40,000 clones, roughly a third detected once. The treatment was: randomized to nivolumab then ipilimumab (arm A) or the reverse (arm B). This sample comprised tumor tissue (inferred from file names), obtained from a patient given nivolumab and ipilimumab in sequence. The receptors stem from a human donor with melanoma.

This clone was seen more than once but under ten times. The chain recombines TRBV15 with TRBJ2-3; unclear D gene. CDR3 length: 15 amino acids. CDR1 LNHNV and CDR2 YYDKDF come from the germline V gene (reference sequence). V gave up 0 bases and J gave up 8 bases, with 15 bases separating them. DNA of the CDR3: TGTGCCACCAGCAGAGATACCGCCTCCGTGGTTACGCAGTATTTT. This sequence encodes CATSRDTASVVTQYF. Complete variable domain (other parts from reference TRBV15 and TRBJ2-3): DAMVIQNPRYQVTQFGKPVTLSCSQTLNHNVMYWYQQKSSQAPKLLFHYYDKDFNNEADTPDNFQSRRPNTSFCFLDIRSPGLGDTAMYLCATSRDTASVVTQYFGPGTRLTVL.

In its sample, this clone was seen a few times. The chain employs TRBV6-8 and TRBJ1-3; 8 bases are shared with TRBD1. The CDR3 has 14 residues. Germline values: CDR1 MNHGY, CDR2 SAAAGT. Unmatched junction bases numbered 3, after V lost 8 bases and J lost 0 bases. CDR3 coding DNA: TGTGCCAGCGCCACAGGGGGCTCTGGAAACACCATATATTTT. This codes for CASATGGSGNTIYF.

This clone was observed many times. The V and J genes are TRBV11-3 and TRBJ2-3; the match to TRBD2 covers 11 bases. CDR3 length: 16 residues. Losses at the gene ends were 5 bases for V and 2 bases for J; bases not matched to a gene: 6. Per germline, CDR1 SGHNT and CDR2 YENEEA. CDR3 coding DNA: TGTGCCAGCAGCCTAGGACTAGCGGGTGACACAGATACGCAGTATTTT. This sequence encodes CASSLGLAGDTDTQYF.

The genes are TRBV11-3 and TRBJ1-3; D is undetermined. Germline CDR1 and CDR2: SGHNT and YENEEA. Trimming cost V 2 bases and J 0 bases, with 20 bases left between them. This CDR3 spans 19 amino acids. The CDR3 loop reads CASSLLNTQTRNSGNTIYF. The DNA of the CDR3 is TGTGCCAGCAGCTTATTGAATACTCAGACCCGTAACTCTGGAAACACCATATATTTT.

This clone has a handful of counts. In nucleotides, the CDR3 is TGTGCCAGCAGCTTGACCGGGAGCCGGTACAATGAGCAGTTCTTC. As protein: CASSLTGSRYNEQFF. V gene TRBV11-3 combines with J gene TRBJ2-1, with D perhaps TRBD2 (6 bases). CDR3 length equals 15 residues. Germline V gives CDR1 SGHNT, CDR2 YENEEA. Between the trimmed V and J ends, which lost 3 bases and 4 bases, there was a span of 13 bases.

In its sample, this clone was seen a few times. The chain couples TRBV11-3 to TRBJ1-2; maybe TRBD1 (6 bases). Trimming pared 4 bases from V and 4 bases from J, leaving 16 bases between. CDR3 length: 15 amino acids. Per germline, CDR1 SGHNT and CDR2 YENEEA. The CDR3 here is CASSSTGTTGYGYTF. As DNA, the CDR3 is TGTGCCAGCAGCTCCACAGGGACCACTGGCTATGGCTACACCTTC.

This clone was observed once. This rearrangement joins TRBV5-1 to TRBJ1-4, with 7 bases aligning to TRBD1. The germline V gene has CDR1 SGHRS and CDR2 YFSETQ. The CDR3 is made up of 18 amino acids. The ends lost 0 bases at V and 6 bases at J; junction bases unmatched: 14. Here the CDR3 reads CASSLVGSWGQTHEKLFF. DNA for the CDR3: TGCGCCAGCAGCTTGGTAGGGAGTTGGGGACAGACACATGAAAAACTGTTTTTT.

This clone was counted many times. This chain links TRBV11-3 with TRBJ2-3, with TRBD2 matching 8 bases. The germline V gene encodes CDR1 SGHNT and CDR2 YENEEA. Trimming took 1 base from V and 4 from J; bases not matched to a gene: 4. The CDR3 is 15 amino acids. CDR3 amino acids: CASSLVAGRADTQYF. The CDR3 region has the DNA TGTGCCAGCAGCTTAGTAGCGGGGAGGGCAGATACGCAGTATTTT.

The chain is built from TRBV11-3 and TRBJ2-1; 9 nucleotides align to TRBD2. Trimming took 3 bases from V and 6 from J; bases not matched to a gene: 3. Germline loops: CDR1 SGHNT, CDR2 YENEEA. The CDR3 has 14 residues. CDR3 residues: CASSFGLASNEQFF. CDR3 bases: TGTGCCAGCAGCTTTGGACTAGCGTCCAATGAGCAGTTCTTC.

CDR3 sequence: CASSRLQGNYGYTF. CDR3 in DNA: TGCGCCAGCAGCCGTCTACAGGGTAACTATGGCTACACCTTC. The chain couples TRBV5-1 to TRBJ1-2, with D possibly matching TRBD1 (6 bases). Germline CDR1 SGHRS, CDR2 YFSETQ. V shed 4 bases and J shed 1 base, with 11 bases lying between them. The CDR3 totals 14 residues.

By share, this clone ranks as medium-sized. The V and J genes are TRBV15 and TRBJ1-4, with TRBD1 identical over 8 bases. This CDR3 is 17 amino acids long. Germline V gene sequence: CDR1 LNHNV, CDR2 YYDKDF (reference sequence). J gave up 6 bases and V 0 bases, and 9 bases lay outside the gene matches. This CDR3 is CATSRDSWTGHDEKLFF. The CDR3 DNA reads TGTGCCACCAGCAGAGATAGCTGGACAGGGCACGATGAAAAACTGTTTTTT.

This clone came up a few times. CDR3 sequence (DNA): TGTGCCAGCGGCCAAGGGCCGCTGTCCTACGAGCAGTACTTC. This gives the protein CASGQGPLSYEQYF. The chain couples TRBV6-8 to TRBJ2-7; D gene uncertain. Trimming removed 8 bases at V and 1 base at J, with 15 bases between. The CDR3 totals 14 residues. CDR1 MNHGY and CDR2 SAAAGT come from the germline V gene.

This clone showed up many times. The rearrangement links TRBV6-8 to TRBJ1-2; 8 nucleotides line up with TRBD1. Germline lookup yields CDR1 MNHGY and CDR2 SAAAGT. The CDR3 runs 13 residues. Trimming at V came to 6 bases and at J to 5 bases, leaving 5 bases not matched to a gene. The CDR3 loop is CASSARQGYGYTF. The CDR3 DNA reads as TGTGCCAGCAGCGCCAGACAGGGGTATGGCTACACCTTC.

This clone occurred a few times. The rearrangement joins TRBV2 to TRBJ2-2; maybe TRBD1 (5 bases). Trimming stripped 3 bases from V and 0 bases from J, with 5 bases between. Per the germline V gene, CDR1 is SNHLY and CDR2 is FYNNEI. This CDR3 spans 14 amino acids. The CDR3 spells CASSDRANTGELFF. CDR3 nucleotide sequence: TGTGCCAGCAGTGACAGGGCGAACACCGGGGAGCTGTTTTTT.

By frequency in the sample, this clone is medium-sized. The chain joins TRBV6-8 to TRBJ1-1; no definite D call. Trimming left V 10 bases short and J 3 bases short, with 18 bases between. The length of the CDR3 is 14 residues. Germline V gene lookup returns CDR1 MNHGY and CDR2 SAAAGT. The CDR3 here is CAIKTGMMHTEAFF. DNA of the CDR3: TGTGCCATTAAGACGGGTATGATGCACACTGAAGCTTTCTTT.

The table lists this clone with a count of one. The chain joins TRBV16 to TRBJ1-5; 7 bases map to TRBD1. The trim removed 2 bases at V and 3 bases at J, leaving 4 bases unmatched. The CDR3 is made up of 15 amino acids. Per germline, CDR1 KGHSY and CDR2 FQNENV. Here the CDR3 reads CASSQPDRANQPQHF. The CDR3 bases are TGTGCCAGCAGCCAACCAGACAGGGCCAATCAGCCCCAGCATTTT.

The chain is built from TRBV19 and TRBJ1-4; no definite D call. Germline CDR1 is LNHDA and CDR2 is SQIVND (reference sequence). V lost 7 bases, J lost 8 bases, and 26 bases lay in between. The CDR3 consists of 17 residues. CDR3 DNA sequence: TGTGCCAGTACCTCGACTCGAGACTCTACTGGACGGGAAAAACTGTTTTTT. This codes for CASTSTRDSTGREKLFF. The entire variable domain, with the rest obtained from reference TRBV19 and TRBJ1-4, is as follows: DGGITQSPKYLFRKEGQNVTLSCEQNLNHDAMYWYRQDPGQGLRLIYYSQIVNDFQKGDIAEGYSVSREKKESFPLTVTSAQKNPTAFYLCASTSTRDSTGREKLFFGSGTQLSVL.

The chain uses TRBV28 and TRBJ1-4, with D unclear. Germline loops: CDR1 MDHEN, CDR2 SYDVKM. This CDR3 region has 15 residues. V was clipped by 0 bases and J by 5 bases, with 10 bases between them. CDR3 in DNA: TGTGCCAGCAGTTTATGGAGGGATATAAATGAAAAACTGTTTTTT. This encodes CASSLWRDINEKLFF.

CDR3 sequence: CASSLVGSRNTEAFF. CDR3 in DNA: TGCGCCAGCAGCTTAGTTGGCAGTCGGAACACTGAAGCTTTCTTT. The gene calls are TRBV5-1 and TRBJ1-1, with D unclear. The CDR3 contains 15 residues. Per germline, CDR1 SGHRS and CDR2 YFSETQ. V was pared by 2 bases and J by 1 base, with 12 bases between.

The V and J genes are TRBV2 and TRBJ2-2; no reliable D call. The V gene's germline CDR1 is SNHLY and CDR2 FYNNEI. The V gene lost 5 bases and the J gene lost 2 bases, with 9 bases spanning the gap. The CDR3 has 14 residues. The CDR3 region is CASSRVVNTGELFF. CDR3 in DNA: TGTGCCAGCAGTCGGGTCGTAAACACCGGGGAGCTGTTTTTT.

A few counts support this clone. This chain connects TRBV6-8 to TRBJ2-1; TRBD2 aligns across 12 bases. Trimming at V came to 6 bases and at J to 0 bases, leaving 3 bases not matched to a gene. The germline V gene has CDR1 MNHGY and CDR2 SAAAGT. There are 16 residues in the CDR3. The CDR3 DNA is TGTGCCAGCAGATCACTAGCGGGGGGCTCCTACAATGAGCAGTTCTTC. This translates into CASRSLAGGSYNEQFF.

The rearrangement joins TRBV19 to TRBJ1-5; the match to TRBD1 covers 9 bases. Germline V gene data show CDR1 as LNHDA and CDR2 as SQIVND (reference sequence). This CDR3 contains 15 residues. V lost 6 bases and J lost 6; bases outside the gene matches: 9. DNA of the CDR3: TGTGCCAGTAGACGGGACAGGGTTCCTGGTCAGCCCCAGCATTTT. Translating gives CASRRDRVPGQPQHF.

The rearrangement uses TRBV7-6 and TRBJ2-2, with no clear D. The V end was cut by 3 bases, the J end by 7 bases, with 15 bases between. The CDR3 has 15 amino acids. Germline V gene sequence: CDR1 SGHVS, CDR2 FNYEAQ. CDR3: CASSLGMFQSGELFF. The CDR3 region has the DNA TGTGCCAGCAGCTTGGGTATGTTCCAGAGCGGGGAGCTGTTTTTT.

The CDR3 loop is CASSLGQGNNSPLHF. For the CDR3, the DNA is TGTGCCAGCAGCTTAGGACAGGGAAACAATTCACCCCTCCACTTT. The chain is built from TRBV11-3 and TRBJ1-6; 7 bases are a match to TRBD1. Germline trimming cut 1 base from V and 7 bases from J; bases unmatched to any gene: 4. Germline V CDR1 and CDR2: SGHNT, YENEEA. The CDR3 is 15 residues long. The full variable domain, rest sourced from reference TRBV11-3 and TRBJ1-6, is EAGVVQSPRYKIIEKKQPVAFWCNPISGHNTLYWYLQNLGQGPELLIRYENEEAVDDSQLPKDRFSAERLKGVDSTLKIQPAELGDSAVYLCASSLGQGNNSPLHFGNGTRLTVT.

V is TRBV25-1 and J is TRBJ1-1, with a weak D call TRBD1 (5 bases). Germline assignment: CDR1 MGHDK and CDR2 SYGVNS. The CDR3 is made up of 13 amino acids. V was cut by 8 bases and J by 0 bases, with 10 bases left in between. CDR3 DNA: TGTGCCAGCCGAAGACAGATGAACACTGAAGCTTTCTTT. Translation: CASRRQMNTEAFF.

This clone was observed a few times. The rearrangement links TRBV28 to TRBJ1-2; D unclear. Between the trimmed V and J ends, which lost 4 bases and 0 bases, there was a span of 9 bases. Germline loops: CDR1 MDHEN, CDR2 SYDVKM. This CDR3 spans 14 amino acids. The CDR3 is CASSYTETNYGYTF. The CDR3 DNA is TGTGCCAGCAGTTACACTGAGACTAACTATGGCTACACCTTC.